The text below deals with one T cell receptor (beta chain). The record originates from a study of blood T cell repertoires in COVID-19. The wider study: The United States, Italy and Spain supplied acute and convalescent COVID-19 samples. The cDNA or gDNA used as material had been derived from T cells, B-cell-depleted T cells, or PBMCs.

The CDR3 is 14 residues long. The germline CDR1 and CDR2 sequences are ENHRY and SYGVKD. Trimming left V 4 bases short and J 3 bases short, with 9 bases between. Authors' processing steps: Estimated nucleated cell counts came from reference gene primer amplification. Sequencing was performed with immunoSEQ multiplex PCR; in TCRdb, only in-frame clones are kept and a portion is missing. V and J calls plus clone size are reproduced from that table; the DNA served to infer D and trimming. The data show a few hundred thousand clones, roughly nine tenths seen once. Input material: peripheral blood. The rearrangement links TRBV10-3 to TRBJ1-4, with D perhaps TRBD1 (5 bases). This clonotype was obtained from a man between 60 and 75 years old with acute or convalescent COVID-19. CDR3 sequence reads: CAISGQRANEKLFF. CDR3 DNA: TGTGCCATCAGTGGACAGCGGGCTAATGAAAAACTGTTTTTT.